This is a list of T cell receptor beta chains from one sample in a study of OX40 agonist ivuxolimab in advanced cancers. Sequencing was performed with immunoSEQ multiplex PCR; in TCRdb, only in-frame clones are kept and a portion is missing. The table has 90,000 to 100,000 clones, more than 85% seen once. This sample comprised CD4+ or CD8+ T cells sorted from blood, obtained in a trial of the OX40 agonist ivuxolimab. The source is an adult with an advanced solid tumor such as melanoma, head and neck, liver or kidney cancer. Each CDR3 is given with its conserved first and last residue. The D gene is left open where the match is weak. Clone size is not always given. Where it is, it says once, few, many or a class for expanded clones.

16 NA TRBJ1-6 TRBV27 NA TGTGCCAGCACCTTCGGGGGGGCGCCGGGGGTGTCACCCCTCCACTTT CASTFGGAPGVSPLHF
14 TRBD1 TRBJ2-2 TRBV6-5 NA TGTGCCAGCAGTAGGACAGGGGTTGCCGGGGAGCTGTTTTTT CASSRTGVAGELFF
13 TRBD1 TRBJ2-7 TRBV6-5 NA TGTGCCAGCAGAAAGACAGGGCCCTACGAGCAGTACTTC CASRKTGPYEQYF
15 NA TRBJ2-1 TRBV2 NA TGTGCCAGCAGTGAAGCTGGGGTTTCATGGAATGAGCAGTTCTTC CASSEAGVSWNEQFF
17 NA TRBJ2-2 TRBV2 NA TGTGCCAGCATGCGTCGAGTAAGGGGACGCGACACCGGGGAGCTGTTTTTT CASMRRVRGRDTGELFF
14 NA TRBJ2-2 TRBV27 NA TGTGCCAGCAGTTTAAAGTGGGGAGCCGGGGAGCTGTTTTTT CASSLKWGAGELFF
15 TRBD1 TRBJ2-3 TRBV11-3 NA TGTGCCAGCAGCCCCGGGACAGGGGTGACAGATACGCAGTATTTT CASSPGTGVTDTQYF
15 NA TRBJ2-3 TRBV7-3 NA TGTGCCAGCAGCTTGGACGCTACCAGCACAGATACGCAGTATTTT CASSLDATSTDTQYF
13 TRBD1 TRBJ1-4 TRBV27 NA TGTGCCAGCAGGAGGGGGCTCTCTGAAAAACTGTTTTTT CASRRGLSEKLFF
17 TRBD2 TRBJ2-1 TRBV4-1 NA TGCGCCAGCAGCCCCCGGCAAAAGGGACTACCGGGACATGAGCAGTTCTTC CASSPRQKGLPGHEQFF
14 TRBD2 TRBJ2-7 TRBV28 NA TGTGCCAGCAGTTTTATGGGGAGGGGATACGAGCAGTACTTC CASSFMGRGYEQYF
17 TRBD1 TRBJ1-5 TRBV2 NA TGTGCCAGCAGTGCCGGGACAGGGGTATTAATCAGTCAGCCCCAGCATTTT CASSAGTGVLISQPQHF
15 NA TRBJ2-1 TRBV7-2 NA TGTGCCAGCAGCCGCGGACTTCCTTTCTACAATGAGCAGTTCTTC CASSRGLPFYNEQFF
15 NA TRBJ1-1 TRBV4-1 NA TGCGCCAGCAGCACAAACGAACGGACACACACTGAAGCTTTCTTT CASSTNERTHTEAFF
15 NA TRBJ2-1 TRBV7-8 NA TGTGCCAGCAGCCCCCTCCGGGACACGTACAATGAGCAGTTCTTC CASSPLRDTYNEQFF
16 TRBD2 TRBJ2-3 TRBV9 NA TGTGCCAGCAGCGTACTTCGGGGCGGGAGTGCAGATACGCAGTATTTT CASSVLRGGSADTQYF
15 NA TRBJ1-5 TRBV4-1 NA TGCGCCAGCAGCCAAGGGTCTGGGGGCTATCAGCCCCAGCATTTT CASSQGSGGYQPQHF
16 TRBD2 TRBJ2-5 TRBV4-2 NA TGTGCCAGCAGCCAAGGGTCTAGCGGGAGAGGGGAGACCCAGTACTTC CASSQGSSGRGETQYF
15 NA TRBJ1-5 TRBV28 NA TGTGCCAGCAGTTCCCGTCTCATAAACAATCAGCCCCAGCATTTT CASSSRLINNQPQHF
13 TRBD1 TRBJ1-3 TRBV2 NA TGTGCCAGCCTCCGGGACAGGGGGAACACCATATATTTT CASLRDRGNTIYF
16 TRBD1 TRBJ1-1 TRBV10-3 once TGTGCCATCAGTGTGTCCGGGACAGCGATGAACACTGAAGCTTTCTTT CAISVSGTAMNTEAFF
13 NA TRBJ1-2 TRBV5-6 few TGTGCCAGCAGCTCGCCTTGGAAGGATGGCTACACCTTC CASSSPWKDGYTF
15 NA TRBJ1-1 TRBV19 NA TGTGCCAGTAGACCAGGACAGAACTTGAACACTGAAGCTTTCTTT CASRPGQNLNTEAFF
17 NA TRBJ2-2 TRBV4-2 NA TGTGCCAGCAGCCAACCTACTCTGCGGGGGAACACCGGGGAGCTGTTTTTT CASSQPTLRGNTGELFF
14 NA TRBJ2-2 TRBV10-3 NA TGTGCGATGAGAAGAGGGGTTAACACCGGGGAGCTGTTTTTT CAMRRGVNTGELFF
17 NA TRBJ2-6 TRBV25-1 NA TGTGCCAGCAGTGAATCCCTGGCTGGGGTCGGGGCCAACGTCCTGACTTTC CASSESLAGVGANVLTF
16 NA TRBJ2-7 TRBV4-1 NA TGCGCCAGCAGCCAAGCCGCGGGGCAGGCCATCTACGAGCAGTACTTC CASSQAAGQAIYEQYF
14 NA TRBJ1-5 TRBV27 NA TGTGCCAGCAGTTTATCTACGGTTGGTCAGCCCCAGCATTTT CASSLSTVGQPQHF
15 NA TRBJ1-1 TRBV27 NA TGTGCCAGCAGTGCCAACGCGGTACTGAACACTGAAGCTTTCTTT CASSANAVLNTEAFF
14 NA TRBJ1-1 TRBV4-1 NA TGCGCCAGCAGCCAAGATGAGTGGGGGACTGAAGCTTTCTTT CASSQDEWGTEAFF
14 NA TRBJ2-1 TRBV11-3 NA TGTGCCAGCAGCTCCCGGGGTTCCGGGGGTGAGCAGTTCTTC CASSSRGSGGEQFF
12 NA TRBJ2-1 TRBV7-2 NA TGTGCCAGCAGCTCCTCTGGGAATGAGCAGTTCTTC CASSSSGNEQFF
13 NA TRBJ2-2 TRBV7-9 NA TGTGCCAGCAGCTTACCCATTCACGGGGAGCTGTTTTTT CASSLPIHGELFF
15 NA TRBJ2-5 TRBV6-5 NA TGTGCCAGCACCTTCCCCGGGCCCCTCGGGGAGACCCAGTACTTC CASTFPGPLGETQYF
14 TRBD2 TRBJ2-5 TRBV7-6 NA TGTGCCAGCAGCTTAGCGATCGGGAGGGAGACCCAGTACTTC CASSLAIGRETQYF
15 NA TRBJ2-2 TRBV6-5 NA TGTGCCAGCAGTTACTCTGTTACGGACACCGGGGAGCTGTTTTTT CASSYSVTDTGELFF
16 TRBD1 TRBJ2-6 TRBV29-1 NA TGCAGCGCCTCGGGACAGGGGGCGTTTGGGGCCAACGTCCTGACTTTC CSASGQGAFGANVLTF
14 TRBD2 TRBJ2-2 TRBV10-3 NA TGTGCCATCCGCGGGAGTAATATAGGCGGGGAGCTGTTTTTT CAIRGSNIGGELFF
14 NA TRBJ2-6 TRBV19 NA TGTGCCAGTAGTCCGGTGGATGGGGCCAACGTCCTGACTTTC CASSPVDGANVLTF
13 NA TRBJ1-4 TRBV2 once TGTGCCAGCTTCAGGGGCGGAGGGGAAAAACTGTTTTTT CASFRGGGEKLFF
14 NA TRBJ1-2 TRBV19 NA TGTGCCAGTAGTACAGGACAGTTTCCTTATGGCTACACCTTC CASSTGQFPYGYTF
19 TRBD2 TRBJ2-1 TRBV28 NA TGTGCCAGCAGCTTTTACGCAGGACTAGTGGGTGGGGGACCTGATGAGCAGTTCTTC CASSFYAGLVGGGPDEQFF
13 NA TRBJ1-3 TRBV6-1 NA TGTGCCACCTGGCAGTACTCTGGAAACACCATATATTTT CATWQYSGNTIYF
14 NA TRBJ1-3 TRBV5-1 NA TGCGCCAGCCGCCTCCTACCCTCTGGAAACACCATATATTTT CASRLLPSGNTIYF
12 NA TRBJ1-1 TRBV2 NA TGTGCCAGCAAGCCCGCCAGCACTGAAGCTTTCTTT CASKPASTEAFF
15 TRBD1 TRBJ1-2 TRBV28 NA TGTGCCAGCAGTTACCCCCCGGGGAGGGGGCATGGCTACACCTTC CASSYPPGRGHGYTF
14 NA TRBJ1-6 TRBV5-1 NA TGCGCCAGCAGCTTGGACGGGCCTAGGCGACCCCTCCACTTT CASSLDGPRRPLHF
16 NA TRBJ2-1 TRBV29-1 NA TGCAGCGTCCCACCGGTCGGCTCCAGCTCCTACAATGAGCAGTTCTTC CSVPPVGSSSYNEQFF
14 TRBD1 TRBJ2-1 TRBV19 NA TGTGCCAGTAGTAAGTTGACAGGGAAGGATGAGCAGTTCTTC CASSKLTGKDEQFF
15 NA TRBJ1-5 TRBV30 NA TGTGCCTGGAGTGGGGGTGGCGAGGGAAAGGAGCCCCAGCATTTT CAWSGGGEGKEPQHF